A single sample is the source of the 20 T cell receptor beta chains below, sequenced in a study of cytomegalovirus exposure and HLA in healthy donors. The PCR contained 60 Vbeta and 13 Jbeta primers. Sequencing was performed with immunoSEQ multiplex PCR; in TCRdb, only in-frame clones are kept and a portion is missing. The table lists over 150,000 clones, 75% to 85% of them singletons. The sample consisted of PBMCs. The receptor source for this set is a young man in good health and CMV-seronegative.

This chain connects TRBV6-8 to TRBJ2-2; TRBD2 aligns across 8 bases. The CDR3 loop spans 17 amino acids. Trimming removed 5 bases from V and 7 bases from J; junction bases left unmatched: 15. The germline gives CDR1 MNHGY, CDR2 SAAAGT. Written as DNA, the CDR3 is TGTGCCAGCAGTCGATCCTTGGTCGGGGGGGGAAGCGGGGAGCTGTTTTTT. Amino acids: CASSRSLVGGGSGELFF.

The chain uses TRBV5-6 and TRBJ2-7; 9 nucleotides line up with TRBD1. The CDR3 runs to 14 residues. Germline CDR1 SGHDT, CDR2 YYEEEE. V shed 4 bases, J shed 2 bases, and the junction held 4 bases outside the gene matches. CDR3 in amino acids: CASSQGDRAYEQYF. Written as DNA, the CDR3 is TGTGCCAGCAGCCAGGGGGACAGGGCCTACGAGCAGTACTTC.

This clone was seen only a few times. This chain connects TRBV7-9 to TRBJ2-3; 12 bases match TRBD2. The CDR3 has 16 residues. After removal of 5 bases from V and 5 bases from J, the junction contained 8 bases not matched to a gene. Germline V gene lookup returns CDR1 SEHNR and CDR2 FQNEAQ (reference sequence). CDR3 coding DNA: TGTGCCAGCAGCGCCGGACTAGCGGGAAACCAAGATACGCAGTATTTT. The encoded protein is CASSAGLAGNQDTQYF.

This chain uses TRBV30 with TRBJ2-3; a possible D gene is TRBD2 (6 bases). The CDR3 runs to 13 residues. Trimming pared 3 bases from V and 1 base from J, leaving 8 bases between. Germline lookup yields CDR1 GTSNPN and CDR2 SVGIG (reference sequence). CDR3 residues: CAWRPGGTDTQYF. The CDR3 nucleotides read TGTGCCTGGAGGCCGGGGGGCACAGATACGCAGTATTTT. The full variable domain, completed using reference TRBV30 and TRBJ2-3, is SQTIHQWPATLVQPVGSPLSLECTVEGTSNPNLYWYRQAAGRGLQLLFYSVGIGQISSEVPQNLSASRPQDRQFILSSKKLLLSDSGFYLCAWRPGGTDTQYFGPGTRLTVL.

This chain joins TRBV28 and TRBJ2-3; TRBD1 is a possible D gene (6 bases). Germline V gene sequence: CDR1 MDHEN, CDR2 SYDVKM. The CDR3 extends over 16 amino acids. V lost 8 bases and J 5 bases, leaving 23 bases between the germline ends. CDR3 nucleotide sequence: TGTGCCAGCTCTAACATCGGGGACACAGCCAAAGATACGCAGTATTTT. It yields the protein CASSNIGDTAKDTQYF.

The CDR3 spells CASSPTGGGGTYEQYF. DNA of the CDR3: TGTGCCAGCAGCCCCACGGGGGGCGGGGGGACCTACGAGCAGTACTTC. The chain couples TRBV5-4 to TRBJ2-7; TRBD2 agrees at 8 bases. The J segment lost 2 bases and the V segment lost 4 bases, leaving 11 bases of the junction unmatched. CDR1 is SGHNT and CDR2 is YYREEE in the germline V gene (reference sequence). CDR3 size: 16 residues.

The sample holds a few counts of this clone. The chain combines TRBV19 with TRBJ1-1, with a weak D call TRBD1 (6 bases). Trimming pared 3 bases from V and 0 bases from J, leaving 11 bases between. The CDR3 loop spans 15 amino acids. CDR1 and CDR2 from the germline V gene are LNHDA and SQIVND (reference sequence). CDR3 in DNA: TGTGCCAGTAGTATCAAACAGGGTATGAACACTGAAGCTTTCTTT. This gives the protein CASSIKQGMNTEAFF. The full variable domain, in which reference TRBV19 and TRBJ1-1 provide the parts outside the CDR3, is DGGITQSPKYLFRKEGQNVTLSCEQNLNHDAMYWYRQDPGQGLRLIYYSQIVNDFQKGDIAEGYSVSREKKESFPLTVTSAQKNPTAFYLCASSIKQGMNTEAFFGQGTRLTVV.

This clone was detected only a few times. The J gene is TRBJ1-3, the V gene TRBV18; no firm D call. This CDR3 comprises 17 residues. With 3 bases removed from V and 0 bases from J, the gap between germline ends came to 15 bases. The germline gives CDR1 KGHSH, CDR2 LQKENI. The CDR3 DNA follows: TGTGCCAGCTCACCCAGGCCCAATCCCGGCTCTGGAAACACCATATATTTT. This encodes CASSPRPNPGSGNTIYF.

The sample holds one count of this clone. The chain uses TRBV19 and TRBJ2-1; D might be TRBD2 (7 bases). Per germline, CDR1 LNHDA and CDR2 SQIVND (reference sequence). The ends were cut back, 4 bases at V and 6 bases at J, with 16 bases in the middle. This CDR3 contains 15 residues. For the CDR3, the DNA is TGTGCCAGTAGTAGTCTAGCGGAGACAGGCAATGAGCAGTTCTTC. This sequence encodes CASSSLAETGNEQFF.

The chain has TRBV29-1 and TRBJ2-7; possibly TRBD1 for D (5 bases). CDR3 length equals 13 residues. Germline loops: CDR1 SQVTM, CDR2 ANQGSEA. With 1 base removed from V and 4 bases from J, the gap between germline ends came to 11 bases. The CDR3 nucleotides read TGCAGCGTTGAAGGGGGCGAGCTATACGAGCAGTACTTC. Amino acids: CSVEGGELYEQYF.

As DNA, the CDR3 is TGTGCCAGCAGCCCGGGACAGGACTACATGAACACTGAAGCTTTCTTT. It encodes CASSPGQDYMNTEAFF. This chain connects TRBV5-4 to TRBJ1-1; TRBD1 agrees at 8 bases. With V trimmed by 4 bases and J by 0 bases, 8 bases remained unmatched. The CDR3 consists of 16 residues. CDR1 is SGHNT, CDR2 YYREEE, per germline (reference sequence).

V is TRBV30 and J is TRBJ1-3; perhaps TRBD1 as D (6 bases). Looked up from germline, CDR1 is GTSNPN and CDR2 is SVGIG (reference sequence). CDR3 length: 15 residues. Trimming removed 3 bases from V and 1 base from J, with 13 bases in between. The DNA for the CDR3 is TGTGCCTGGAGCCTTTTAGGGGGTTCTGGAAACACCATATATTTT. Translating it yields CAWSLLGGSGNTIYF.

The rearrangement links TRBV7-3 to TRBJ2-1; D is uncertain. Germline loops: CDR1 SGHTA, CDR2 FQGTGA. This CDR3 has 20 amino acids. V shed 0 bases and J shed 3 bases, with 24 bases lying between them. The CDR3 sequence is CASSLTKSGESNNLYNEQFF. DNA for the CDR3: TGTGCCAGCAGCTTAACGAAGTCTGGAGAGTCCAATAATCTCTACAATGAGCAGTTCTTC.

The chain is built from TRBV5-6 and TRBJ1-4; the match to TRBD1 covers 7 bases. Germline loops: CDR1 SGHDT, CDR2 YYEEEE. The CDR3 totals 15 residues. Losses at the gene ends were 4 bases for V and 1 base for J; bases not matched to a gene: 4. CDR3 in amino acids: CASSQQGKTNEKLFF. As DNA, the CDR3 is TGTGCCAGCAGCCAACAGGGGAAAACTAATGAAAAACTGTTTTTT.

The chain carries TRBV4-1 and TRBJ1-5, with 8 nucleotides matching TRBD1. Per germline, CDR1 MGHRA and CDR2 YSYEKL. CDR3 length: 16 amino acids. The V gene end was trimmed by 2 bases and the J gene end by 2 bases; junction bases not matched to a gene: 5. The DNA of the CDR3 is TGCGCCAGCAGCCAACCCCGCAGGGGGCGCAATCAGCCCCAGCATTTT. This codes for CASSQPRRGRNQPQHF.

This chain joins TRBV10-3 and TRBJ1-6; a weak D match, TRBD1 (5 bases). Germline-derived CDR1 and CDR2 are ENHRY and SYGVKD. The CDR3 is 15 residues long. The V gene lost 0 bases and the J gene lost 10 bases, with 13 bases spanning the gap. CDR3 region: CAISESIGGGSPLHF. Here the CDR3 DNA reads TGTGCCATCAGTGAGTCGATTGGGGGGGGGTCACCCCTCCACTTT.

The CDR3 region is CAWSNRGQWTTNEKLFF. Here the CDR3 DNA reads TGTGCCTGGAGTAACAGGGGGCAATGGACAACTAATGAAAAACTGTTTTTT. The J gene is TRBJ1-4, the V gene TRBV30; the match to TRBD1 covers 9 bases. The germline V gene encodes CDR1 GTSNPN and CDR2 SVGIG (reference sequence). The CDR3 is 17 amino acids. V was pared by 2 bases and J by 0 bases, with 7 bases of the junction left unmatched. Full variable domain (outside the CDR3, taken from reference TRBV30 and TRBJ1-4): SQTIHQWPATLVQPVGSPLSLECTVEGTSNPNLYWYRQAAGRGLQLLFYSVGIGQISSEVPQNLSASRPQDRQFILSSKKLLLSDSGFYLCAWSNRGQWTTNEKLFFGSGTQLSVL.

The chain combines TRBV27 with TRBJ2-5; 8 bases map to TRBD2. The J call is uncertain, as TRBJ2-7 better fits the DNA end. This CDR3 is 14 amino acids long. CDR1 is MNHEY, CDR2 SMNVEV, per germline (reference sequence). CDR3 sequence: CASSFAGGPSEQYF. The CDR3 DNA sequence: TGTGCCAGCAGCTTTGCGGGAGGCCCCTCCGAGCAGTACTTC.

The chain has TRBV30 and TRBJ2-7; 8 bases map to TRBD1. V shed 1 base and J 6 bases; nucleotides not matched to a gene: 2. Per germline, CDR1 GTSNPN and CDR2 SVGIG (reference sequence). This CDR3 contains 12 residues. The CDR3 DNA is TGTGCCTGGAGTGCGACAGGGGTCGAGCAGTACTTC. Translation: CAWSATGVEQYF.

The V call is TRBV7-7, the J call TRBJ2-5; the match to TRBD1 covers 7 bases. Germline V gene sequence: CDR1 SSHAT, CDR2 FNYEAQ (reference sequence). Unmatched junction bases numbered 6, after V lost 4 bases and J lost 4 bases. The CDR3 is made up of 14 amino acids. CDR3 coding DNA: TGTGCCAGCAGCTCGGGACAGAGGGGAGAGACCCAGTACTTC. It yields the protein CASSSGQRGETQYF.